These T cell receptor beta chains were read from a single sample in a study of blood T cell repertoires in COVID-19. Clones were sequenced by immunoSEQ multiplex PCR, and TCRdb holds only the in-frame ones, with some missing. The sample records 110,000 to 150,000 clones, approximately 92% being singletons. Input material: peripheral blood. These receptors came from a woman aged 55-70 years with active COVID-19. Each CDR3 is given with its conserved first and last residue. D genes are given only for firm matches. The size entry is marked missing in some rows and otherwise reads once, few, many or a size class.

CDR3 DNA: TGTGCCAGCAACCCGACAGGGTCCAATCAGCCCCAGCATTTT
CDR3 protein: CASNPTGSNQPQHF
V gene: TRBV6-5
J gene: TRBJ1-5
D gene: TRBD1
clone size: many

CDR3 DNA: TGTGCCAGTAGAACGGGACAAGTGGATGGCTACACCTTC
CDR3 protein: CASRTGQVDGYTF
V gene: TRBV19
J gene: TRBJ1-2
D gene: -
clone size: -

CDR3 DNA: TGTGCCAGCAGTTCGGGACAGACCTACGAGCAGTACTTC
CDR3 protein: CASSSGQTYEQYF
V gene: TRBV28
J gene: TRBJ2-7
D gene: TRBD1
clone size: -

CDR3 DNA: TGTGCCAGCAGTGAAGGCGGTTTGAACACTGAAGCTTTCTTT
CDR3 protein: CASSEGGLNTEAFF
V gene: TRBV6-1
J gene: TRBJ1-1
D gene: -
clone size: once

CDR3 DNA: TGTGCCAGCAGCCAACAGATGAACACTGAAGCTTTCTTT
CDR3 protein: CASSQQMNTEAFF
V gene: TRBV7-8
J gene: TRBJ1-1
D gene: -
clone size: -

CDR3 DNA: TGTGCCAGCAGGCCGGGACAGGGCCGAAATGAGCAGTTCTTC
CDR3 protein: CASRPGQGRNEQFF
V gene: TRBV7-9
J gene: TRBJ2-1
D gene: TRBD1
clone size: -

CDR3 DNA: TGTGCCAGCAGTTTTCCGGGAGGCGGCTACACCTTC
CDR3 protein: CASSFPGGGYTF
V gene: TRBV12-3/TRBV12-4
J gene: TRBJ1-2
D gene: -
clone size: -

CDR3 DNA: TGTGCCAGCAGCGTAGGACAGGGGGTCACTGAAGCTTTCTTT
CDR3 protein: CASSVGQGVTEAFF
V gene: TRBV9
J gene: TRBJ1-1
D gene: TRBD1
clone size: -

CDR3 DNA: TGCACCAGCAGCCACTACAGGGTGGAAGCTTTCTTT
CDR3 protein: CTSSHYRVEAFF
V gene: TRBV1
J gene: TRBJ1-1
D gene: -
clone size: -

CDR3 DNA: TGTGCCAGCTCACCGCCGGGACTAGCGGGAGGTAATGAGCAGTTCTTC
CDR3 protein: CASSPPGLAGGNEQFF
V gene: TRBV18
J gene: TRBJ2-1
D gene: TRBD2
clone size: -

CDR3 DNA: TGTGCCAGCAGCCGGGACAGGGGGGTTTACACTGAAGCTTTCTTT
CDR3 protein: CASSRDRGVYTEAFF
V gene: TRBV2
J gene: TRBJ1-1
D gene: TRBD1
clone size: -

CDR3 DNA: TGCGCCAGCAGCCAAGGGGGGGTCGATGAAAAACTGTTTTTT
CDR3 protein: CASSQGGVDEKLFF
V gene: TRBV4-1
J gene: TRBJ1-4
D gene: -
clone size: -

CDR3 DNA: TGTGCCAGCATCCGGGGGGACCCCCCCAGCGGGGACACTGAAGCTTTCTTT
CDR3 protein: CASIRGDPPSGDTEAFF
V gene: TRBV11-3
J gene: TRBJ1-1
D gene: -
clone size: -

CDR3 DNA: TGTGCCAGCAGCGTAGCTAGGGCTAGCTCCGCCTACGAGCAGTACTTC
CDR3 protein: CASSVARASSAYEQYF
V gene: TRBV9
J gene: TRBJ2-7
D gene: -
clone size: -

CDR3 DNA: TGTGCTAGTGGGACCGGGACTAGCGGGGGACTATACAATGAGCAGTTCTTC
CDR3 protein: CASGTGTSGGLYNEQFF
V gene: TRBV12-5
J gene: TRBJ2-1
D gene: TRBD2
clone size: -

CDR3 DNA: TGCGCCAGCAGCCAAGATCAGGGACAGGGCTACGAGCAGTACTTC
CDR3 protein: CASSQDQGQGYEQYF
V gene: TRBV4-3
J gene: TRBJ2-7
D gene: TRBD1
clone size: -

CDR3 DNA: TGTGCCAGCAGTTATAGTCCTACAATAGACTTTGGCGAGCAGTACTTC
CDR3 protein: CASSYSPTIDFGEQYF
V gene: TRBV6-2/TRBV6-3
J gene: TRBJ2-7
D gene: -
clone size: -

CDR3 DNA: TGTGCCATCAGTGAGTCCCACCCTAGCGTGAGCTCCTACAATGAGCAGTTCTTC
CDR3 protein: CAISESHPSVSSYNEQFF
V gene: TRBV10-3
J gene: TRBJ2-1
D gene: -
clone size: -

CDR3 DNA: TGTGCCAGCTCGAACAGGCTGACAGATGGCTACACCTTC
CDR3 protein: CASSNRLTDGYTF
V gene: TRBV18
J gene: TRBJ1-2
D gene: -
clone size: -

CDR3 DNA: TGTGCCAGCCGAGCGGGGAACTCTGGGGCCAACGTCCTGACTTTC
CDR3 protein: CASRAGNSGANVLTF
V gene: TRBV6-5
J gene: TRBJ2-6
D gene: TRBD2
clone size: -

CDR3 DNA: TGTGCCAGCGGTGGACAGGGGTTCCAGCCCCAGCATTTT
CDR3 protein: CASGGQGFQPQHF
V gene: TRBV27
J gene: TRBJ1-5
D gene: TRBD1
clone size: -

CDR3 DNA: TGTGCCAGCAGCTTGGCGCCGGGACAGGGGATGAACACTGAAGCTTTCTTT
CDR3 protein: CASSLAPGQGMNTEAFF
V gene: TRBV5-4
J gene: TRBJ1-1
D gene: TRBD1
clone size: -

CDR3 DNA: TGCGCCAGCAGCTTGGCAGGGGGTACCGGGGAGCTGTTTTTT
CDR3 protein: CASSLAGGTGELFF
V gene: TRBV5-1
J gene: TRBJ2-2
D gene: TRBD1
clone size: -

CDR3 DNA: TGTGCCAGCAGCTTAGGGGGGGGGAACACTGAAGCTTTCTTT
CDR3 protein: CASSLGGGNTEAFF
V gene: TRBV11-2
J gene: TRBJ1-1
D gene: -
clone size: -

CDR3 DNA: TGTGCCAGCACCCCAGCGGGAGGAGGGGCCTACGAGCAGTACTTC
CDR3 protein: CASTPAGGGAYEQYF
V gene: TRBV6-6
J gene: TRBJ2-7
D gene: TRBD2
clone size: -

CDR3 DNA: TGTGCCAGCACCCCTAGCGGGAGGGCCATTGCAGATACGCAGTATTTT
CDR3 protein: CASTPSGRAIADTQYF
V gene: TRBV5-4
J gene: TRBJ2-3
D gene: TRBD2
clone size: -

CDR3 DNA: TGTGCCAGCATCGCCCAGCTCCAGGTCGAAAAACTGTTTTTT
CDR3 protein: CASIAQLQVEKLFF
V gene: TRBV2
J gene: TRBJ1-4
D gene: -
clone size: -

CDR3 DNA: TGCGCCAGCAGCCTTACAGGGGGAGTCGGCTACACCTTC
CDR3 protein: CASSLTGGVGYTF
V gene: TRBV5-1
J gene: TRBJ1-2
D gene: TRBD1
clone size: -

CDR3 DNA: TGTGCCAGCAGTGAGCGGGGGGATTACACAGATACGCAGTATTTT
CDR3 protein: CASSERGDYTDTQYF
V gene: TRBV27
J gene: TRBJ2-3
D gene: TRBD2
clone size: once

CDR3 DNA: TGTGCCAGCAGCATTGGAGTTGACCAGCGGGGATTGAATGAGCAGTTCTTC
CDR3 protein: CASSIGVDQRGLNEQFF
V gene: TRBV7-3
J gene: TRBJ2-1
D gene: TRBD2
clone size: -

CDR3 DNA: TGTGCCAGCAGCCAGGGAGGTTCACCCCTCCACTTT
CDR3 protein: CASSQGGSPLHF
V gene: TRBV5-4
J gene: TRBJ1-6
D gene: -
clone size: -

CDR3 DNA: TGTGCCAGCAGTTTATCCCCGTGGAGCGGTGAGCAGTTCTTC
CDR3 protein: CASSLSPWSGEQFF
V gene: TRBV6-5
J gene: TRBJ2-1
D gene: -
clone size: -

CDR3 DNA: TGTGCCAGTAGTACCCGGACAGGGGGCGAAAAACTGTTTTTT
CDR3 protein: CASSTRTGGEKLFF
V gene: TRBV19
J gene: TRBJ1-4
D gene: TRBD1
clone size: -

CDR3 DNA: TGTGCCAGCAGTTTCAGGGCTAACTATGGCTACACCTTC
CDR3 protein: CASSFRANYGYTF
V gene: TRBV28
J gene: TRBJ1-2
D gene: -
clone size: -

CDR3 DNA: TGTGCCAGCCGATGGGGGCGCGGGGAAAAACTGTTTTTT
CDR3 protein: CASRWGRGEKLFF
V gene: TRBV6-5
J gene: TRBJ1-4
D gene: -
clone size: -

CDR3 DNA: TGTGCCAGCACCCGGGGGGGTAGGGACACTGAAGCTTTCTTT
CDR3 protein: CASTRGGRDTEAFF
V gene: TRBV5-6
J gene: TRBJ1-1
D gene: -
clone size: -

CDR3 DNA: TGTGCCAGCAGCGACAGGAACCCTAACTATGGCTACACCTTC
CDR3 protein: CASSDRNPNYGYTF
V gene: TRBV27
J gene: TRBJ1-2
D gene: -
clone size: -

CDR3 DNA: TGTGCCAGCAGCTTGATCTGGCAGTTAGAAGCTTTCTTT
CDR3 protein: CASSLIWQLEAFF
V gene: TRBV5-8
J gene: TRBJ1-1
D gene: -
clone size: -

CDR3 DNA: TGTGCCATCAGTGGAAGGGGTACGAGCTCCTACGAGCAGTACTTC
CDR3 protein: CAISGRGTSSYEQYF
V gene: TRBV10-3
J gene: TRBJ2-7
D gene: -
clone size: -

CDR3 DNA: TGTGCCAGTTCCTTTCAAGAGACCCAGTACTTC
CDR3 protein: CASSFQETQYF
V gene: TRBV6-5
J gene: TRBJ2-5
D gene: -
clone size: -

CDR3 DNA: TGTGCCTGGAACAGGGTCTCCTACGAGCAGTACTTC
CDR3 protein: CAWNRVSYEQYF
V gene: TRBV30
J gene: TRBJ2-7
D gene: -
clone size: -

CDR3 DNA: TGTGCCAGCTCACCGGGGGGGCTTACCATGAACACTGAAGCTTTCTTT
CDR3 protein: CASSPGGLTMNTEAFF
V gene: TRBV18
J gene: TRBJ1-1
D gene: -
clone size: -

CDR3 DNA: TGTGCCAGCAGCGTCCTCGGGGAGACCCAGTACTTC
CDR3 protein: CASSVLGETQYF
V gene: TRBV9
J gene: TRBJ2-5
D gene: -
clone size: -

CDR3 DNA: TGTGCCAGCAGCGTAGGACCAGGGGGAAATTCACCCCTCCACTTT
CDR3 protein: CASSVGPGGNSPLHF
V gene: TRBV9
J gene: TRBJ1-6
D gene: TRBD1
clone size: -

CDR3 DNA: TGTGCCAGCTCACCTCTACAGGCGGGGGATTCACCCCTCCACTTT
CDR3 protein: CASSPLQAGDSPLHF
V gene: TRBV18
J gene: TRBJ1-6
D gene: -
clone size: -